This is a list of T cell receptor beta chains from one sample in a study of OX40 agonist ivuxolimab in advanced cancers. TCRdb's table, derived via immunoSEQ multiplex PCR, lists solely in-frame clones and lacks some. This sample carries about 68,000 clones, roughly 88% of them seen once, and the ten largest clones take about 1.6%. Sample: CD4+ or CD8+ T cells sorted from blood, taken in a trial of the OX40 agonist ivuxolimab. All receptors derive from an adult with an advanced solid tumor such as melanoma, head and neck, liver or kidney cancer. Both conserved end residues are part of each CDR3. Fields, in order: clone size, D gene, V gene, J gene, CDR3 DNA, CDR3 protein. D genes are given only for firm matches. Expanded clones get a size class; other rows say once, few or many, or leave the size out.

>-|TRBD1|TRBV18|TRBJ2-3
TGTGCCAGCTCATCAAACAGGGGTGGACTTAGCACAGATACGCAGTATTTT
CASSSNRGGLSTDTQYF
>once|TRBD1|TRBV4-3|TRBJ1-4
TGCGCCAGCAGCCAAATTACAGGGGCTAATGAAAAACTGTTTTTT
CASSQITGANEKLFF
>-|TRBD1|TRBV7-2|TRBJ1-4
TGTGCCAGCAGCTCTACAGGACAGGGGGAAAAACTGTTTTTT
CASSSTGQGEKLFF
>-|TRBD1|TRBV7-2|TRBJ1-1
TGTGCCAGCAGCTTACTCAGACAGGGGGCCACTGAAGCTTTCTTT
CASSLLRQGATEAFF
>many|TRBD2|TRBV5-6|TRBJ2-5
TGTGCCAGCAGCTTGTCGGGAGGGGTCCGGGAGACCCAGTACTTC
CASSLSGGVRETQYF
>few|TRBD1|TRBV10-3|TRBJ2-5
TGTGCCATCAGTGAGTCAAAGGCAGGGGGGACCCAGTACTTC
CAISESKAGGTQYF
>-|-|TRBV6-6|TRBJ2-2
TGTGCCAGCCGAGGTCAGCCCAACACCGGGGAGCTGTTTTTT
CASRGQPNTGELFF
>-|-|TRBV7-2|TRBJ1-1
TGTGCCAGCAGCTCCCTCTTTGAAGCTTTCTTT
CASSSLFEAFF
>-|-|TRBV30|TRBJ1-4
TGTGCCTGGAGTGGTCTGAGAGGACAGTGGCTGTTTTTT
CAWSGLRGQWLFF
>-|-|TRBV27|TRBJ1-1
TGTGCCAGCAGGGGAGTGGTGAACACTGAAGCTTTCTTT
CASRGVVNTEAFF
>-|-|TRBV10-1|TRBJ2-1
TGCGCCAGCAGTGAGTCGGGACGTTATGAGCAGTTCTTC
CASSESGRYEQFF
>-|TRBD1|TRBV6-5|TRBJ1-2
TGTGCCAGCAGTGTGGACAGGGCAACTAACTATGGCTACACCTTC
CASSVDRATNYGYTF
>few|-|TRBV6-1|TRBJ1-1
TGTGCCAGCAGCCCGTGGCTGAACACTGAAGCTTTCTTT
CASSPWLNTEAFF
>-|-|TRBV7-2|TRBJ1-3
TGTGCCAGCAGCTGGGCCAGAGCCGAGAACACCATATATTTT
CASSWARAENTIYF
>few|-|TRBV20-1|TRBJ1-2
TGCAGTGCTCAAGCAAACTATGGCTACACCTTC
CSAQANYGYTF
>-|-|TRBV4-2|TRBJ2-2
TGTGCCAGCAGCCAAGTATCCGGTCCCGGGGAGCTGTTTTTT
CASSQVSGPGELFF
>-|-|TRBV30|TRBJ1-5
TGTGCCTGGAGTGTACAAGATAGTCAGCCCCAGCATTTT
CAWSVQDSQPQHF
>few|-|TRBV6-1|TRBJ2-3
TGTGCCAGCAGTGAAGGTGAGCCACCAACGCAGTATTTT
CASSEGEPPTQYF
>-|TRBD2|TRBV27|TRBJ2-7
TGTGCCAGCAGTTCTACCAGGACTAGCGGGACCGTCTACGAGCAGTACTTC
CASSSTRTSGTVYEQYF
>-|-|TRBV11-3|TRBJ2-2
TGTGCCAGCAGTAAGGGGGGCCAGGAGAACACCGGGGAGCTGTTTTTT
CASSKGGQENTGELFF
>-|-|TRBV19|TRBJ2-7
TGTGCCAGTAGTATCCCCGGGGGCCACTTTGGGGAGCAGTACTTC
CASSIPGGHFGEQYF
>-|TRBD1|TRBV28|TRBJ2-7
TGTGCCAGCAGTTTATGGACAGGGGGCTACGAGCAGTACTTC
CASSLWTGGYEQYF
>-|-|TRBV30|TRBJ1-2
TGTGCCTGGAGGAATCTGGGGGACTATGGCTACACCTTC
CAWRNLGDYGYTF
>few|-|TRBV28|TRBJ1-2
TGTGCCAGCAGTTTGGAGGGGCCCTATGGCTACACCTTC
CASSLEGPYGYTF
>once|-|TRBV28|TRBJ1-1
TGTGCCAGCAGTCTGACAGCAATGAACACTGAAGCTTTCTTT
CASSLTAMNTEAFF
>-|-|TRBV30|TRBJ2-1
TGTGCCTGGAGCCCGAGTCTATTTTTCGAGTACAATGAGCAGTTCTTC
CAWSPSLFFEYNEQFF
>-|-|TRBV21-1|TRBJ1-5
TGTGCCAGAGAGGTAGACGGTAGCAATCAGCCCCAGCATTTT
CAREVDGSNQPQHF
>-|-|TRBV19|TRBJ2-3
TGTGCCAGTAGTATAACCCCGGGGACGAGCACAGATACGCAGTATTTT
CASSITPGTSTDTQYF
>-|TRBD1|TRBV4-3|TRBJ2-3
TGCGCCAGCAGCCAAGGGGATGCAGGGGGAGATACGCAGTATTTT
CASSQGDAGGDTQYF
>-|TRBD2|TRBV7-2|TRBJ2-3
TGTGCCAGCAGCTTAGGCGGGAGGGCGGCAGATACGCAGTATTTT
CASSLGGRAADTQYF
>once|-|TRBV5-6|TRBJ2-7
TGTGCCAGCTATTCTACGTCCTCCTACGAGCAGTACTTC
CASYSTSSYEQYF
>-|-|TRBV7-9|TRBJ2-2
TGTGCCAGCAGCTTTCGGGTTGCCACCGGGGAGCTGTTTTTT
CASSFRVATGELFF
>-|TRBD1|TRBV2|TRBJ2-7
TGTGCCAGCAGTCCCCGGACAGGATGGGGCTCCTACGAGCAGTACTTC
CASSPRTGWGSYEQYF
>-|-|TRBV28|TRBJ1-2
TGTGCCAGCACCCCGACGTGGGGAGCGAACCCATATGGCTACACCTTC
CASTPTWGANPYGYTF
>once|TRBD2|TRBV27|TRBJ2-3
TGTGCCAGCAAAGCGGGAGCTTTCGACACAGATACGCAGTATTTT
CASKAGAFDTDTQYF
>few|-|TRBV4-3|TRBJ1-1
TGCGCCAGCAGCCAAGAACGCAGGGCGGGTGAAGCTTTCTTT
CASSQERRAGEAFF
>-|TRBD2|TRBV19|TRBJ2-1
TGTGCCAGTACTAGAGCGGGACTCTCCTACAATGAGCAGTTCTTC
CASTRAGLSYNEQFF
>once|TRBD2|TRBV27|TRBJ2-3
TGTGCCAGCAGTCCTTATAGCGGGAGCGGCACAGATACGCAGTATTTT
CASSPYSGSGTDTQYF
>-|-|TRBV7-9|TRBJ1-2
TGTGCCAGCAGCTTCGGACAGTTCTATGGCTACACCTTC
CASSFGQFYGYTF
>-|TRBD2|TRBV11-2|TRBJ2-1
TGTGCCAGCAGCCACCGGGACTATTACAATGAGCAGTTCTTC
CASSHRDYYNEQFF
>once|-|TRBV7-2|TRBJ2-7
TGTGCCAGCAGCTTACTCGGGATAGAGGGGGAGCAGTACTTC
CASSLLGIEGEQYF
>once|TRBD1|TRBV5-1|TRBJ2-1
TGCGCCAGCAGCAGCGGACAGGGAAGTTCCTTCAATGAGCAGTTCTTC
CASSSGQGSSFNEQFF
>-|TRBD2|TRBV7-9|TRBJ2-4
TGTGCCAGCAGCGGAATAGCGGGAGGGCCCAAAAACATTCAGTACTTC
CASSGIAGGPKNIQYF
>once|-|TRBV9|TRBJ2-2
TGTACCAGCAGCACCCCCAGTTACGCCACCGGGGAGCTGTTTTTT
CTSSTPSYATGELFF
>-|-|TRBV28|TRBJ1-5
TGTGCCAGCAGTGAGGAACAGCCCCAGCATTTT
CASSEEQPQHF
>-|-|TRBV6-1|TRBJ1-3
TGTGCCAGCAGTGCTACGATCGGGACGTTTGGAAACACCATATATTTT
CASSATIGTFGNTIYF
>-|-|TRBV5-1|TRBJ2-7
TGCGCCAGCAGCTTGGCCGAACCATACGAGCAGTACTTC
CASSLAEPYEQYF
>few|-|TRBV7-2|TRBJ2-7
TGTGCCAGCAGCTTACGGTCCGGGGCGGGCCGTCTAGGCGAGCAGTACTTC
CASSLRSGAGRLGEQYF
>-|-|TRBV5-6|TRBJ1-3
TGTGCCAGCAGCTTGAAGGGCCCCGGGTATGGAAACACCATATATTTT
CASSLKGPGYGNTIYF
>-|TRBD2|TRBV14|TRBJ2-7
TGTGCCAGCAGCCAAGCCGGGACTAGCCCGTACGAGCAGTACTTC
CASSQAGTSPYEQYF
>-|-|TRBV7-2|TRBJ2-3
TGTGCCAGCAGCCGAGTCCGGACAGCCATGGCGGGACCAGATACGCAGTATTTT
CASSRVRTAMAGPDTQYF
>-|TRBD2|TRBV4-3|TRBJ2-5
TGCGCCAGCAGCCAAAGGACTAGCGGGAGTACGGGGGCGGAGACCCAGTACTTC
CASSQRTSGSTGAETQYF
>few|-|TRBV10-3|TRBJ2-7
TGTGCCATCAGTGAGGGAGGACACTACGAGCAGTACTTC
CAISEGGHYEQYF
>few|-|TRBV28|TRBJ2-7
TGTGCCAGTGGGACCGGGTCCCTACCCTCCTACGAGCAGTACTTC
CASGTGSLPSYEQYF
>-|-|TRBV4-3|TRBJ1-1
TGCGCCAGCAGCCAGAAGACAGGAAACACTGAAGCTTTCTTT
CASSQKTGNTEAFF
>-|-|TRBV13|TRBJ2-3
TGTGCCAGCAGCTTAGTTCGGGGAAATACGCAGTATTTT
CASSLVRGNTQYF
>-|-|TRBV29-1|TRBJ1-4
TGCAGCGCAGGGGACGGACCACAACTGTTTTTT
CSAGDGPQLFF
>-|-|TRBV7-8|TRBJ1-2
TGTGCCAGCAGCTTTTTAGTGGGTGACTATGGCTACACCTTC
CASSFLVGDYGYTF
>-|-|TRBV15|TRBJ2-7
TGTGCCACCAGCAGAGACAGGTGGAGCTCCTACGAGCAGTACTTC
CATSRDRWSSYEQYF